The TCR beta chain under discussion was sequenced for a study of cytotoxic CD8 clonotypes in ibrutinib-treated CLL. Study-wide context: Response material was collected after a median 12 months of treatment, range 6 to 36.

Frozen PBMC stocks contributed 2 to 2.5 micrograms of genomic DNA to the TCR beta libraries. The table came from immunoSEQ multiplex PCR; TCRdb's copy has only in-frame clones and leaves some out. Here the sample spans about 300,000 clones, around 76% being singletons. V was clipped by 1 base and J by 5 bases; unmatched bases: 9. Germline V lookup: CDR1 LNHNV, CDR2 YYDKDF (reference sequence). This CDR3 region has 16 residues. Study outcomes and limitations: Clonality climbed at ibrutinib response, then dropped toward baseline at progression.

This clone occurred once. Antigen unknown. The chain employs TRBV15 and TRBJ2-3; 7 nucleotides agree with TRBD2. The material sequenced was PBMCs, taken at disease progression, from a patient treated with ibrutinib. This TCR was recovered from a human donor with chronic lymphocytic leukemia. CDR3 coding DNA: TGTGCCACCAGCAGAGGATGGACTAGGGACTTAGATACGCAGTATTTT. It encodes CATSRGWTRDLDTQYF. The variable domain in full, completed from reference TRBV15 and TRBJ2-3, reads DAMVIQNPRYQVTQFGKPVTLSCSQTLNHNVMYWYQQKSSQAPKLLFHYYDKDFNNEADTPDNFQSRRPNTSFCFLDIRSPGLGDTAMYLCATSRGWTRDLDTQYFGPGTRLTVL.